This TCR beta chain was captured by sequencing in a study of T cell changes during pregnancy in multiple sclerosis. Clones were sequenced by immunoSEQ multiplex PCR, and TCRdb holds only the in-frame ones, with some missing. This table holds about 35,000 clones, about 92% found once. The trim removed 4 bases at V and 4 bases at J, leaving 6 bases unmatched. Germline V gives CDR1 LNHDA, CDR2 SQIVND (reference sequence). The CDR3 covers 15 residues. The chain is built from TRBV19 and TRBJ1-3; 8 bases are a match to TRBD1. Sequenced here: CD4+ T cells from peripheral blood mononuclear cells, sampled in the third trimester of pregnancy. The source of this sequence is a female donor in good health, enrolled as a control in a pregnancy study. This chain's CDR3 is CASSTTGASGNTIYF. The CDR3 nucleotides are TGTGCCAGTAGTACGACAGGGGCTTCGGGAAACACCATATATTTT.